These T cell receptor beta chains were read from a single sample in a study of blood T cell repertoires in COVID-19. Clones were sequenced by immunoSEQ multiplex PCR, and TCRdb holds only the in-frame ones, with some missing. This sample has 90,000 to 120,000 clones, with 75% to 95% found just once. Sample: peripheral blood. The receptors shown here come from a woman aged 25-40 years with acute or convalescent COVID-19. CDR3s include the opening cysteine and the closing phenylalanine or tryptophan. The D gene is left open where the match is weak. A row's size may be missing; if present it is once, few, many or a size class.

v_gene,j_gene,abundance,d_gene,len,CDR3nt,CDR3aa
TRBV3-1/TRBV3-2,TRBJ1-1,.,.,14,TGTGCCAGCAGCCAACTCCAGGGGAACACTGAAGCTTTCTTT,CASSQLQGNTEAFF
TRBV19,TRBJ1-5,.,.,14,TGTGCCAGTAGTATTAGCAGGGTTCGCCAGCCCCAGCATTTT,CASSISRVRQPQHF
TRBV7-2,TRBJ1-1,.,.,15,TGTGCCAGCAGCCCCCGTCTGAGTTTGAACACTGAAGCTTTCTTT,CASSPRLSLNTEAFF
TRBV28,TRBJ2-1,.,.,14,TGTGCCAGCAGGGGGGGGCCCCACTACAATGAGCAGTTCTTC,CASRGGPHYNEQFF
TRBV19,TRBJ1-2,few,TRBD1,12,TGTGCCGTACAGGGGGCTCAAGATGGCTACACCTTC,CAVQGAQDGYTF
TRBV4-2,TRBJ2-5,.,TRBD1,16,TGTGCCAGCAGCCAAGACGGGACAGGGTCCCAAGAGACCCAGTACTTC,CASSQDGTGSQETQYF
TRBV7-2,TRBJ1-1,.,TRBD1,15,TGTGCCAGCAGCCCCCGGACAGGGGGGAACACTGAAGCTTTCTTT,CASSPRTGGNTEAFF
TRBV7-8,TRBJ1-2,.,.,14,TGTGCCAGCAGCTTGCGGCGGCGGGACTATGGCTACACCTTC,CASSLRRRDYGYTF
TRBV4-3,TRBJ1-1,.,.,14,TGCGCCAGCAGCCGCGGGACGTACTGGTCTGAAGCTTTCTTT,CASSRGTYWSEAFF
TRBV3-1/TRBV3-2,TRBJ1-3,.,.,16,TGTGCCAGCACGCCACTGGCGGGCACTAGGGGAAACACCATATATTTT,CASTPLAGTRGNTIYF
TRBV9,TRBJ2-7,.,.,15,TGTGCCAGCAGCCCGCGTTCAACAGGCTCCTACGAGCAGTACTTC,CASSPRSTGSYEQYF
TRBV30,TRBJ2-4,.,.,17,TGTGCCTGGAGTGTAAGTTATAGTCTTCGGGCCAAAAACATTCAGTACTTC,CAWSVSYSLRAKNIQYF
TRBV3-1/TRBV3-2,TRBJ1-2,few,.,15,TGTGCCAGCAGCCAAGATCTTGTTAGCGGCTATGGCTACACCTTC,CASSQDLVSGYGYTF
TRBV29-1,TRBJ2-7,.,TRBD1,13,TGCAGCGTTCCCGGGACAGGACTCTACGAGCAGTACTTC,CSVPGTGLYEQYF
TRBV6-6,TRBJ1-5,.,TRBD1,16,TGTGCCAGCAGACCCCCCCTGGACAGGGAAAATCAGCCCCAGCATTTT,CASRPPLDRENQPQHF
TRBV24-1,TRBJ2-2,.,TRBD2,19,TGTGCCACCAGTGATTTGTGGGTAGCGGGAGTTGAAACCACCGGGGAGCTGTTTTTT,CATSDLWVAGVETTGELFF
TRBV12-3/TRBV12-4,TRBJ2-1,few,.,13,TGTGCCAGCAGTTTAAGCAGGGGCAGTGAGCAGTTCTTC,CASSLSRGSEQFF
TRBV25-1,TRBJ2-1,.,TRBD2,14,TGTGCCAGCAGAGCCGGGACTAGCGGGGGGGAGCAGTTCTTC,CASRAGTSGGEQFF
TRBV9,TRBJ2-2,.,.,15,TGTGCCAGCAGCGTAGCTGGGCAGAACACCGGGGAGCTGTTTTTT,CASSVAGQNTGELFF
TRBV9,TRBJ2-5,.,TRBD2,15,TGTGCCAGCAGCGTAGCTAGCGGGGTCGGAGAGACCCAGTACTTC,CASSVASGVGETQYF
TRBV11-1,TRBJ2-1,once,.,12,TGTGCCAGCAGCTCAAAGAGAAATGAGCAGTTCTTC,CASSSKRNEQFF
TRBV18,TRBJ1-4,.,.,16,TGTGCCAGCTCCCTATCAGGGCACCCAAGGGATGAAAAACTGTTTTTT,CASSLSGHPRDEKLFF
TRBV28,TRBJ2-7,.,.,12,TGTGCCAGCAGTTCGTCCCCCTACGAGCAGTACTTC,CASSSSPYEQYF
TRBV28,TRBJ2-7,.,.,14,TGTGCCAGCAGTTCCTTTGTGGGCAGAAAGGAGCAGTACTTC,CASSSFVGRKEQYF
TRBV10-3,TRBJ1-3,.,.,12,TGTGCCATCAGTGGAGTTGGAAACACCATATATTTT,CAISGVGNTIYF
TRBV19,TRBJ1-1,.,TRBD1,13,TGTGCCACCTCCGGGACAGGGGACACTGAAGCTTTCTTT,CATSGTGDTEAFF
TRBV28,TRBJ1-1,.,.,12,TGTGCCAGCAGAAAAAACGGACAGTATGCTTTCTTT,CASRKNGQYAFF
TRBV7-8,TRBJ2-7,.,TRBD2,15,TGTGCCAGCAGCAACAGCGGGGGATCCTCCTACGAGCAGTACTTC,CASSNSGGSSYEQYF
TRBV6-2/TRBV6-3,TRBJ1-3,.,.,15,TGTGCCAGCAGTTACCGCAGGGTGGCTGGAAACACCATATATTTT,CASSYRRVAGNTIYF
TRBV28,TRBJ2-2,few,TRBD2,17,TGTGCCAGCAGTTCCTATCCGGGACTAGCCTACACCGGGGAGCTGTTTTTT,CASSSYPGLAYTGELFF
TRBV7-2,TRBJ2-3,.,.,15,TGTGCCAGCAGCTTATCGAGGACTCCTACAGATACGCAGTATTTT,CASSLSRTPTDTQYF
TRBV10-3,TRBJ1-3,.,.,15,TGTGCCATCAGTCGGGACAAAGCCGTGGAAAACACCATATATTTT,CAISRDKAVENTIYF
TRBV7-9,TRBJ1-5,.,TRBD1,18,TGTGCCAGCAGCGGACGGACAGGGTGCCTTTATAGCAATCAGCCCCAGCATTTT,CASSGRTGCLYSNQPQHF
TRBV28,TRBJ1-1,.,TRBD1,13,TGTGCCAGCAGGGGACAGCGGAACACTGAAGCTTTCTTT,CASRGQRNTEAFF
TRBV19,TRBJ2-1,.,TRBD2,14,TGTGCCAGTAGTACTAGCGGGGGGGTCTATGAGCAGTTCTTC,CASSTSGGVYEQFF
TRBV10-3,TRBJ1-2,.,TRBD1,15,TGTGCCACCCGGGACAGCATGGGAATGAACTATGGCTACACCTTC,CATRDSMGMNYGYTF
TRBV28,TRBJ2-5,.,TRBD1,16,TGTGCCAGCAGTTTAGGTACAGGGGCGTACCAAGAGACCCAGTACTTC,CASSLGTGAYQETQYF
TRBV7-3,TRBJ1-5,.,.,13,TGTGCCAGCAGCGAATACCAGGGCACGCCCCAGCATTTT,CASSEYQGTPQHF
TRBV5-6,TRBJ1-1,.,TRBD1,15,TGTGCCAGCAGCTTGTGGACAGGGACGAACACTGAAGCTTTCTTT,CASSLWTGTNTEAFF
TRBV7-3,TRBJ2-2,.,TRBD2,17,TGTGCCAGCAGCCTTACTAGCGGGGGTCTTATCACCGGGGAGCTGTTTTTT,CASSLTSGGLITGELFF
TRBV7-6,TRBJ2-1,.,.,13,TGTGCCAGCAGCTTGGACTGGCTCAATGAGCAGTTCTTC,CASSLDWLNEQFF
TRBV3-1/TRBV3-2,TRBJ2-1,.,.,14,TGTGCCAGCAGCCACAGGTCGATAGAAAATGAGCAGTTCTTC,CASSHRSIENEQFF
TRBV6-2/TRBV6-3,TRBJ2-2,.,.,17,TGTGCCAGCAGTTACGGTTCGGGATTGATCGGCACCGGGGAGCTGTTTTTT,CASSYGSGLIGTGELFF
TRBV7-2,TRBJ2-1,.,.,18,TGTGCCAGCAGCTTAGAAGTATACTACACGAGCTCCTACAATGAGCAGTTCTTC,CASSLEVYYTSSYNEQFF
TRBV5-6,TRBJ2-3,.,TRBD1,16,TGTGCCAGCAGCACGGGACAGGGGCTTGACACAGATACGCAGTATTTT,CASSTGQGLDTDTQYF
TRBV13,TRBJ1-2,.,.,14,TGTGCCAGCAGCCCCGGAGGGCTCGCCTATGGCTACACCTTC,CASSPGGLAYGYTF
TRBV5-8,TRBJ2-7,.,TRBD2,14,TGTGCCAGCAGCTTGTCCAGCGGGGGCTACGAGCAGTACTTC,CASSLSSGGYEQYF